These 22 T cell receptor beta chains originate from one sample sequenced in a study of blood T cell repertoires in COVID-19. Assay used: immunoSEQ multiplex PCR; TCRdb lists only in-frame clones, some missing. The table has 200,000 to 250,000 clones, about nine tenths seen once. The specimen was PBMCs or T cells enriched from blood (not recorded which). All receptors derive from a woman in her 50s in a cohort exposed to, infected with or recovered from COVID-19 (not recorded which).

The chain uses TRBV13 and TRBJ2-7; TRBD1 agrees at 11 bases. The CDR3 runs to 15 residues. Per the germline V gene, CDR1 is PRHDT and CDR2 is FYEKMQ (reference sequence). V trimming: 4 bases; J trimming: 1 base; junction bases outside the gene matches: 3. CDR3 in amino acids: CASSYGQGASYEQYF. CDR3 bases: TGTGCCAGCAGCTACGGACAGGGGGCTTCCTACGAGCAGTACTTC.

The chain uses TRBV28 and TRBJ2-7; TRBD1 aligns across 9 bases. Trimming removed 1 base from V and 7 bases from J; junction bases left unmatched: 8. CDR1 and CDR2 from the germline V gene are MDHEN and SYDVKM. CDR3 length: 15 amino acids. Here the CDR3 reads CASSLSGTGTWEQYF. The DNA of the CDR3 is TGTGCCAGCAGTTTATCCGGGACAGGGACGTGGGAGCAGTACTTC. Combining the CDR3 with reference TRBV28 and TRBJ2-7 gives the whole variable domain DVKVTQSSRYLVKRTGEKVFLECVQDMDHENMFWYRQDPGLGLRLIYFSYDVKMKEKGDIPEGYSVSREKKERFSLILESASTNQTSMYLCASSLSGTGTWEQYFGPGTRLTVT.

V and J are TRBV7-9 and TRBJ1-6; 10 bases match TRBD1. Unmatched junction bases numbered 10, after V lost 1 base and J lost 10 bases. Per the germline V gene, CDR1 is SEHNR and CDR2 is FQNEAQ (reference sequence). The CDR3 is made up of 17 amino acids. This chain's CDR3 is CASSLGTGQGERSPLHF. DNA of the CDR3: TGTGCCAGCAGCTTAGGGACCGGACAGGGGGAACGATCACCCCTCCACTTT. The full variable domain, its missing parts supplied by reference TRBV7-9 and TRBJ1-6, is DTGVSQNPRHKITKRGQNVTFRCDPISEHNRLYWYRQTLGQGPEFLTYFQNEAQLEKSRLLSDRFSAERPKGSFSTLEIQRTEQGDSAMYLCASSLGTGQGERSPLHFGNGTRLTVT.

J is TRBJ1-6 and V is TRBV5-4; D is perhaps TRBD1 (6 bases). Germline V gene lookup returns CDR1 SGHNT and CDR2 YYREEE (reference sequence). The V end was cut by 5 bases, the J end by 4 bases, with 13 bases between. The CDR3 runs 15 residues. The CDR3 DNA reads TGTGCCAGCAGTCAGGGGACGGTGTATAATTCACCCCTCCACTTT. Protein product: CASSQGTVYNSPLHF.

The genes are TRBV12-3 or TRBV12-4 and TRBJ2-2; 8 bases are a match to TRBD1. The CDR3 loop spans 13 amino acids. J was trimmed by 5 bases and V by 4 bases; bases with no gene match: 0. The chain's CDR3 is CASSYRGTGELFF. As DNA, the CDR3 is TGTGCCAGCAGTTACAGGGGGACCGGGGAGCTGTTTTTT.

This chain links TRBV6-5 with TRBJ1-1; D not certain. The V gene's germline CDR1 is MNHEY and CDR2 SVGAGI. With 0 bases removed from V and 0 bases from J, the gap between germline ends came to 11 bases. The CDR3 loop spans 16 amino acids. The chain's CDR3 is CASSYSRQDLNTEAFF. As DNA, the CDR3 is TGTGCCAGCAGTTACTCGCGGCAGGACTTGAACACTGAAGCTTTCTTT.

The chain recombines TRBV4-1 with TRBJ2-5, with 12 bases identical to TRBD2. CDR1 is MGHRA, CDR2 YSYEKL, per germline. The ends lost 5 bases at V and 4 bases at J; junction bases unmatched: 5. The CDR3 consists of 15 residues. CDR3 residues: CASSSSGGAVETQYF. In nucleotides, the CDR3 is TGCGCCAGCAGCTCTAGCGGGGGGGCCGTAGAGACCCAGTACTTC.

This chain joins TRBV19 and TRBJ2-7, with a possible D match to TRBD2 (5 bases). This CDR3 comprises 15 residues. The germline V and J ends were trimmed by 3 bases and 2 bases, with 14 bases remaining between them. Germline CDR1 and CDR2: LNHDA and SQIVND (reference sequence). CDR3 residues: CASSILSTGTYEQYF. CDR3 sequence (DNA): TGTGCCAGTAGTATTCTGTCGACGGGGACCTACGAGCAGTACTTC.

This chain connects TRBV27 to TRBJ2-3; 13 bases are a match to TRBD2. The germline CDR1 and CDR2 sequences are MNHEY and SMNVEV (reference sequence). The ends lost 6 bases at V and 4 bases at J; junction bases unmatched: 10. This CDR3 region has 17 residues. The CDR3 loop reads CASSRTSGGVKSDTQYF. CDR3 sequence (DNA): TGTGCCAGCAGCCGAACTAGCGGGGGGGTCAAATCAGATACGCAGTATTTT.

This chain links TRBV19 with TRBJ1-6, with D possibly TRBD1 on 6 matching bases. V was clipped by 8 bases and J by 9 bases, with 17 bases between them. The CDR3 length is 14 residues. The germline V gene has CDR1 LNHDA and CDR2 SQIVND (reference sequence). CDR3 DNA sequence: TGTGCCAGTGGGGACGAGGGGGATACTTCACCCCTCCACTTT. Its protein is CASGDEGDTSPLHF.

The J gene is TRBJ1-4, the V gene TRBV4-2, with TRBD1 matching over 7 bases. CDR3 size: 16 residues. V dropped 0 bases and J dropped 7; count of bases not matched to a gene: 8. CDR1 is LGHNA, CDR2 YNFKEQ, per germline. CDR3 sequence reads: CASSQDIYRGVEKLFF. The CDR3 coding sequence is TGTGCCAGCAGCCAAGATATCTACAGGGGTGTTGAAAAACTGTTTTTT.

This clone has just one count. The rearrangement links TRBV2 to TRBJ1-1; 7 bases line up with TRBD1. The CDR3 runs 13 residues. The V segment lost 11 bases and the J segment 5 bases; nucleotides outside the gene matches: 11. The germline gives CDR1 SNHLY, CDR2 FYNNEI. The CDR3 protein is CAGKGQVETEAFF. As DNA, the CDR3 is TGTGCCGGAAAAGGACAGGTTGAAACTGAAGCTTTCTTT.

The V gene is TRBV10-3, the J gene TRBJ1-6; D gene ambiguous. CDR1 ENHRY and CDR2 SYGVKD come from the germline V gene. This CDR3 comprises 17 residues. Trimming shortened V by 0 bases and J by 6 bases, and 15 bases separated the two germline ends. CDR3: CAISESTVGYTNSPLHF. CDR3 bases: TGTGCCATCAGTGAGTCAACAGTGGGTTATACTAATTCACCCCTCCACTTT.

This rearrangement joins TRBV28 to TRBJ2-7, with 10 bases that match TRBD1. The V gene's germline CDR1 is MDHEN and CDR2 SYDVKM. The CDR3 totals 14 residues. V lost 3 bases to trimming and J lost 5 bases; unmatched junction nucleotides: 4. CDR3 in amino acids: CASSLGTGVHEQYF. The CDR3 nucleotides read TGTGCCAGCAGTTTGGGGACAGGGGTCCACGAGCAGTACTTC.

The chain carries TRBV20-1 and TRBJ1-2; D is unclear. From germline, CDR1 is DFQATT and CDR2 SNEGSKA (reference sequence). The CDR3 has 14 residues. The V and J ends lost 6 bases and 1 base respectively, with 15 bases between them. In nucleotides, the CDR3 is TGCAGTGCCAGTTCCCAGGCCCATAACTATGGCTACACCTTC. It codes for CSASSQAHNYGYTF.

This chain joins TRBV5-1 and TRBJ1-2; no reliable D call. The V gene's germline CDR1 is SGHRS and CDR2 YFSETQ. V lost 5 bases and J 6 bases, leaving 14 bases between the germline ends. The CDR3 consists of 13 residues. CDR3 amino acids: CASSARPGNGYTF. CDR3 bases: TGCGCCAGCAGTGCGCGCCCAGGCAATGGCTACACCTTC.

The rearrangement joins TRBV7-2 to TRBJ2-3; 7 bases map to TRBD1. The CDR3 is made up of 14 amino acids. Germline CDR1 SGHTA, CDR2 FQGNSA. V shed 6 bases, J shed 4 bases, and the junction held 7 bases outside the gene matches. The CDR3 sequence is CASSRQGPSDTQYF. CDR3 sequence (DNA): TGTGCCAGCAGTCGACAGGGACCCTCAGATACGCAGTATTTT.

The rearrangement links TRBV9 to TRBJ2-1; D possibly corresponds to TRBD2 (7 bases). CDR3 length: 16 residues. Germline V lookup: CDR1 SGDLS, CDR2 YYNGEE. V lost 4 bases and J 0 bases, leaving 14 bases between the germline ends. CDR3 coding DNA: TGTGCCAGCAGCAAGGGGGAGGGAGGCTCCTACAATGAGCAGTTCTTC. It yields the protein CASSKGEGGSYNEQFF.

The chain's CDR3 is CASRTSYEQYF. Written as DNA, the CDR3 is TGTGCCAGCAGGACTTCCTACGAGCAGTACTTC. This chain uses TRBV21-1 with TRBJ2-7; the DNA was not used to check the table's D call, TRBD2. TRBV21-1 is shown as a pseudogene. There are 11 residues in the CDR3.

J is TRBJ2-7 and V is TRBV4-3; 9 nucleotides match TRBD2. The CDR3 sequence is 16 residues long. V lost 1 base and J lost 4; bases outside the gene matches: 8. Germline V gene data show CDR1 as LGHNA and CDR2 as YSLEER. The DNA for the CDR3 is TGCGCCAGCAGCCAAGGGAAAGCGGGGGGCGGTTACGAGCAGTACTTC. Translating gives CASSQGKAGGGYEQYF.

This rearrangement joins TRBV15 to TRBJ1-2, with TRBD1 identical over 9 bases. Germline assignment: CDR1 LNHNV and CDR2 YYDKDF (reference sequence). The CDR3 extends over 13 amino acids. V lost 1 base to trimming and J lost 6 bases; unmatched junction nucleotides: 0. DNA of the CDR3: TGTGCCACCAGCAGAGGACAGGGGGATGGCTACACCTTC. Its protein product is CATSRGQGDGYTF.

This clone has a single count. The gene calls are TRBV19 and TRBJ2-7, with 7 bases lining up with TRBD1. After removal of 6 bases from V and 3 bases from J, the junction contained 14 bases not matched to a gene. CDR3 length: 16 amino acids. Germline loops: CDR1 LNHDA, CDR2 SQIVND (reference sequence). In DNA, the CDR3 is TGTGCCAGTAGGGATCTACGACAGGGATCAGGCTACGAGCAGTACTTC. Residues: CASRDLRQGSGYEQYF. Looking up the rest from reference TRBV19 and TRBJ2-7 gives the full variable domain: DGGITQSPKYLFRKEGQNVTLSCEQNLNHDAMYWYRQDPGQGLRLIYYSQIVNDFQKGDIAEGYSVSREKKESFPLTVTSAQKNPTAFYLCASRDLRQGSGYEQYFGPGTRLTVT.